This T cell receptor beta chain emerged from a study of blood T cell repertoires in COVID-19. Study-level background: PBMCs, B-cell-depleted T cells, or T cells were the source of the cDNA or gDNA that made up the material.

V lost 5 bases, J lost 5 bases, and 4 bases stayed unmatched. The CDR3 loop spans 16 amino acids. The V gene's germline CDR1 is SGHNT and CDR2 YENEEA. Cohort allocation depended upon clinical history that participants reported. The repertoire was sequenced with immunoSEQ multiplex PCR; TCRdb's copy has only in-frame clones and lacks some. The sample lists fewer than 250,000 clones; 70% to 90% were seen once. Sequences were obtained from PBMCs or T cells enriched from blood (not recorded which). The chain recombines TRBV11-3 with TRBJ2-1; 15 nucleotides align to TRBD2. The clonotype originates from a woman aged 40 to 49 in a cohort exposed to, infected with or recovered from COVID-19 (not recorded which). The CDR3 protein is CASSLWTSGRDNEQFF. The CDR3 coding sequence is TGTGCCAGCAGCCTATGGACTAGCGGGAGGGACAATGAGCAGTTCTTC.